In this sample, the clone carrying this T cell receptor beta chain turned up a few times. Its specificity is unknown. These data belong to a study of T-cell memory formation after mild COVID-19. 5'RACE primed at constant segments yielded TCR alpha and TCR beta cDNA libraries bearing sample barcodes and UMIs. Each CDR3 protein gets one entry after TCRdb re-called the 5' RACE reads with MiXCR. Of 190,000 or so distinct CDR3 sequences in the sample, 27% are singletons; the top ten hold roughly 10%. Study results and caveats: There were some responding clones in pre-infection memory, which suggested that cross-reactive memory had joined. The CD4+ clones that contracted clustered mainly within CM and EM, and the CD8+ clones concentrated in EMRA.

Trimming cost V 6 bases and J 1 base; bases outside gene matches: 8. CDR3 length equals 17 residues. The rearrangement links TRBV12-3 or TRBV12-4 to TRBJ2-2, with 10 bases aligning to TRBD2. Sequencing was done on a sample of PBMCs or a T cell subset sorted from them (not recorded which). This receptor was taken from an adult woman who had mild COVID-19 (a few samples of this study predate the infection). Cell type and time point are not known. This CDR3 reads CASSSTRTSGNTGELFF. As DNA, the CDR3 is TGTGCCAGCAGCTCCACAAGGACTAGCGGGAACACCGGGGAGCTGTTTTTT.